Listed below are T cell receptor beta chains from one sample, sequenced in a study of neoadjuvant anti-PD-1 for oral cavity cancer. Profiled with immunoSEQ multiplex PCR; TCRdb holds only in-frame clones, not every one. In the table there are 25,000 or so clones, 27% of which are singletons. The material was tumor tissue, obtained after nivolumab (anti-PD-1) treatment. The origin of the receptors is a person aged 40 to 85 with oral cavity squamous cell carcinoma. The CDR3 runs from the conserved cysteine through the conserved F or W. A D gene is named only where the DNA matches it firmly. Some rows have no size entry. The others give once, few or many, or a class for an expanded clone.

j_call	clone_size	d_call	v_call	cdr3_aa	cdr3_nt
TRBJ1-1	-	TRBD1	TRBV10-1	CASKQGVNTEAFF	TGCGCCAGCAAGCAGGGGGTTAACACTGAAGCTTTCTTT
TRBJ2-1	medium-sized	-	TRBV7-9	CASSLGKEQFF	TGTGCCAGCAGCTTGGGTAAAGAGCAGTTCTTC
TRBJ2-7	many	-	TRBV15	CATSREATGETYEQYF	TGTGCCACCAGCAGAGAAGCGACCGGGGAAACCTACGAGCAGTACTTC
TRBJ1-1	many	-	TRBV2	CASSAWGEAFF	TGTGCCAGCAGTGCCTGGGGGGAAGCTTTCTTT
TRBJ1-5	-	-	TRBV28	CASREIRKGNQPQHF	TGTGCCAGCAGGGAGATAAGAAAAGGCAATCAGCCCCAGCATTTT
TRBJ2-6	-	-	TRBV28	CASSLPGALISGANVLTF	TGTGCCAGCAGTTTACCGGGAGCCTTGATCTCTGGGGCCAACGTCCTGACTTTC
TRBJ2-3	-	-	TRBV14	CASSQVGVFPADTQYF	TGTGCCAGCAGCCAAGTTGGTGTTTTCCCCGCAGATACGCAGTATTTT
TRBJ1-1	few	-	TRBV27	CASSLSRREAFF	TGTGCCAGCAGTTTATCAAGGCGGGAAGCTTTCTTT
TRBJ1-1	few	-	TRBV7-2	CASSPGPRGNTEAFF	TGTGCCAGCAGCCCGGGTCCACGGGGGAACACTGAAGCTTTCTTT
TRBJ1-5	few	-	TRBV14	CASSQVVGSPQHF	TGTGCCAGCAGCCAAGTTGTAGGGTCGCCCCAGCATTTT
TRBJ2-7	-	-	TRBV28	CASRPQGLAVGDEQYF	TGTGCCAGCAGACCACAGGGGCTAGCGGTCGGGGACGAGCAGTACTTC
TRBJ2-2	-	-	TRBV29-1	CSVGAFGGELFF	TGCAGCGTCGGGGCATTCGGCGGGGAGCTGTTTTTT
TRBJ2-7	few	TRBD1	TRBV5-1	CASSGQGQGGEQYF	TGCGCCAGCAGCGGCCAGGGACAGGGCGGCGAGCAGTACTTC
TRBJ2-5	-	TRBD2	TRBV11-2	CASSRPRGGPETQYF	TGTGCCAGCAGCCGACCGCGGGGGGGGCCGGAGACCCAGTACTTC
TRBJ1-5	few	-	TRBV28	CASRLRGIDNQPQHF	TGTGCCAGCAGACTTAGGGGGATAGACAATCAGCCCCAGCATTTT
TRBJ1-5	-	-	TRBV5-1	CASRRGTQSNQPQHF	TGCGCCAGCAGGAGAGGTACTCAAAGCAATCAGCCCCAGCATTTT
TRBJ2-7	few	TRBD1	TRBV5-6	CASSPPTGVYEQYF	TGTGCCAGCAGCCCCCCCACAGGGGTTTACGAGCAGTACTTC
TRBJ2-7	-	-	TRBV6-5	CASSYSNSGGSYEQYF	TGTGCCAGCAGTTACTCGAATTCCGGGGGCTCCTACGAGCAGTACTTC
TRBJ2-2	few	-	TRBV9	CASSVGTATGELFF	TGTGCCAGCAGCGTAGGGACGGCCACCGGGGAGCTGTTTTTT
TRBJ1-5	once	TRBD1	TRBV18	CASSPGQGAGVSNQPQHF	TGTGCCAGCTCACCCGGACAGGGGGCTGGGGTTAGCAATCAGCCCCAGCATTTT
TRBJ2-1	few	TRBD2	TRBV7-9	CASSPLEGLAREQFF	TGTGCCAGCAGCCCTCTGGAGGGACTAGCCCGTGAGCAGTTCTTC
TRBJ2-7	few	-	TRBV4-2	CASSQDREISYEQYF	TGTGCCAGCAGCCAAGACAGGGAAATTTCCTACGAGCAGTACTTC
TRBJ2-3	-	TRBD2	TRBV7-2	CASSLSGSADTQYF	TGTGCCAGCAGCCTTAGCGGGAGCGCAGATACGCAGTATTTT
TRBJ2-2	-	TRBD1	TRBV6-5	CASSSGQGVAGELFF	TGTGCCAGCAGCTCTGGACAGGGAGTAGCCGGGGAGCTGTTTTTT
TRBJ1-1	-	-	TRBV10-3	CAISESFGAMNTEAFF	TGTGCCATCAGTGAGTCATTTGGGGCCATGAACACTGAAGCTTTCTTT
TRBJ2-5	-	-	TRBV28	CASSPPDQETQYF	TGTGCCAGCAGTCCACCAGACCAAGAGACCCAGTACTTC
TRBJ2-7	-	TRBD2	TRBV18	CASSPRGRSLDEQYF	TGTGCCAGCTCACCTCGCGGGAGGAGTCTCGACGAGCAGTACTTC
TRBJ2-3	few	-	TRBV6-6	CASSYGQATDTQYF	TGTGCCAGCAGTTACGGGCAGGCAACAGATACGCAGTATTTT
TRBJ2-1	-	TRBD2	TRBV15	CATSRESSGRDEQFF	TGTGCCACCAGCAGAGAGTCTAGCGGGAGAGATGAGCAGTTCTTC
TRBJ1-2	once	-	TRBV9	CASSVGSRVGGDGYTF	TGTGCCAGCAGCGTGGGAAGCCGAGTAGGGGGGGACGGCTACACCTTC
TRBJ1-2	few	-	TRBV29-1	CSVAVQASYGYTF	TGCAGCGTGGCAGTACAGGCCTCCTATGGCTACACCTTC